This T cell receptor beta chain was captured by sequencing in a study of blood T cells in healthy people across ages. Overall study results and limits: Underestimates were what the diversity estimates from one million T cells were considered to be.

A second PCR of 7 to 11 cycles used a sample-barcoded 5' primer and a J-beta primer mix. Every single cDNA molecule received a tag from a template-switch adaptor with 12 random nucleotides. TCRdb re-called the 5' RACE reads with MiXCR, one entry per CDR3 protein. This table holds about 500,000 distinct CDR3 sequences, nearly 25% found once. Note on this clonotype: Its cognate antigen is unknown.

Trimming cost V 2 bases and J 5 bases, with 8 bases left between them. Looked up from germline, CDR1 is LNHDA and CDR2 is SQIVND (reference sequence). This CDR3 is 13 amino acids long. This sample also belongs to another study, concerning T cells of mothers and their children.

Sample: blood. The receptor comes from a boy aged 5-17 years in good health. The V gene is TRBV19, the J gene TRBJ2-3, with D tentatively TRBD2 (5 bases). The CDR3 region is CASSIWAGDTQYF. In nucleotides, the CDR3 is TGTGCCAGTAGTATATGGGCGGGAGATACGCAGTATTTT.